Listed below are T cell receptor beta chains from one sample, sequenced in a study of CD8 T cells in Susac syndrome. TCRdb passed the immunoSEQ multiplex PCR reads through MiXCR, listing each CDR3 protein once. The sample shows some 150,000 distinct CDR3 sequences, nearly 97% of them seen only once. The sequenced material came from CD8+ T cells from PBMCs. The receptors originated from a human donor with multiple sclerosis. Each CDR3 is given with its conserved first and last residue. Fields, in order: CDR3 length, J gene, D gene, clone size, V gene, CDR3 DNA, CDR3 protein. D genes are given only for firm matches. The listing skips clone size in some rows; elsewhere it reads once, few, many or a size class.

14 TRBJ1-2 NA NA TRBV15 TGTGCCACCAGCAGAGATCGAGGGGGTATTGGCTACACCTTC CATSRDRGGIGYTF
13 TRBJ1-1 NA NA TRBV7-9 TGTGCCAGCAGCGCCCCATCGAACACTGAAGCTTTCTTT CASSAPSNTEAFF
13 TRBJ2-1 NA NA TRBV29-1 TGCAGCGTTTCCACTAGCCCCTACAATGAGCAGTTCTTC CSVSTSPYNEQFF
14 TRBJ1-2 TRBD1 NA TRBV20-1 TGCAGTGCGTACCGGGACAGGGTCGTTCGGGGCTACACCTTC CSAYRDRVVRGYTF
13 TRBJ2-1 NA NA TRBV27 TGTGCCAGCAGCGACCAGATGACAGATCTCCTGTTCTTC CASSDQMTDLLFF
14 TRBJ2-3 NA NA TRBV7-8 TGTGCCAGCAGCTTAATTGGGTTCACAGATACGCAGTATTTT CASSLIGFTDTQYF
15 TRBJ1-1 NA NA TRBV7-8 TGTGCCAGCAGTCGTAGTACTCGTATGAACACTGAAGCTTTCTTT CASSRSTRMNTEAFF
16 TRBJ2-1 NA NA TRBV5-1 TGCGCCAGCAGCCCGGTCGGGACGGAAAATTACAATGAGCAGTTCTTC CASSPVGTENYNEQFF
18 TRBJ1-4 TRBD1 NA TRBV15 TGTGCCACCAGCAGAGACGCCGGGACAGGGAGATGGGATGAAAAACTGTTTTTT CATSRDAGTGRWDEKLFF
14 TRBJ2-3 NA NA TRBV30 TGTGCCTGGAGTGTTGGGGCTGGCACAGATACGCAGTATTTT CAWSVGAGTDTQYF
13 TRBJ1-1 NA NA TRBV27 TGTGCCAGCAGTTTCGGAGCGGGCACTGAAGCTTTCTTT CASSFGAGTEAFF
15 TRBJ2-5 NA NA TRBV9 TGTGCCAGCACCGAGTCAGGGGCAGCTCAAGAGACCCAGTACTTC CASTESGAAQETQYF
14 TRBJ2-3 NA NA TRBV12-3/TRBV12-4 TGTGCCAGCAGTCCCACCGGGGCCACAGATACGCAGTATTTT CASSPTGATDTQYF
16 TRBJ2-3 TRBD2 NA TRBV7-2 TGTGCCAGCAGTCTGTTTTACCGGGGGGGCACAGATACGCAGTATTTT CASSLFYRGGTDTQYF
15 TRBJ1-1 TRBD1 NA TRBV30 TGTGCCTGGAGCTTTACAGGGGGAAGAAGCACTGAAGCTTTCTTT CAWSFTGGRSTEAFF
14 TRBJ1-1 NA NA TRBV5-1 TGCGCCAGCAGCTTGGACCTCATGAACACTGAAGCTTTCTTT CASSLDLMNTEAFF
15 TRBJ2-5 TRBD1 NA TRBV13 TGTGCCAGCAGCTTGGGACAGGGTGTTTACGAGACCCAGTACTTC CASSLGQGVYETQYF
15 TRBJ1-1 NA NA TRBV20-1 TGCAGTGCCAACCGGGCCAGAAGGACGAACACTGAAGCTTTCTTT CSANRARRTNTEAFF
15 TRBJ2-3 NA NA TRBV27 TGTGCCAGCAGCCCCTTCCAGGCTAGCACAGATACGCAGTATTTT CASSPFQASTDTQYF
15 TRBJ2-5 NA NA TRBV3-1 TGTGCCAGCAGCCCTCTCTCCAGCGGGCAAGAGACCCAGTACTTC CASSPLSSGQETQYF
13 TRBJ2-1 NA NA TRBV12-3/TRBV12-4 TGTGCCAGCACCGGGACCTCTATAAATGAGCAGTTCTTC CASTGTSINEQFF
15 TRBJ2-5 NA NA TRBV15 TGTGCCACCAGCAGCTGGGGAACTGGACAAGAGACCCAGTACTTC CATSSWGTGQETQYF
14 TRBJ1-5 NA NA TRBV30 TGTGCCTGGAGTGTATCGGGGCTCAATCAGCCCCAGCATTTT CAWSVSGLNQPQHF
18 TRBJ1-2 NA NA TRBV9 TGTGCCAGCAGGGGACTACTCGGCCCCCAGGACAAACTTCATGGCTACACCTTC CASRGLLGPQDKLHGYTF
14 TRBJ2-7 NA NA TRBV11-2 TGTGCCAGCAGCTTAGACTACGGGGACTACGAGCAGTACTTC CASSLDYGDYEQYF
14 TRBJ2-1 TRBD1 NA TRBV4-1 TGCGCCAGCAGCCAAGATAGGGGGCCCAATTTGCAGTTCTTC CASSQDRGPNLQFF
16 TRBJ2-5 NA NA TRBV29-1 TGCAGCGTTAATGACCCAGGACCCTTGTACCAAGAGACCCAGTACTTC CSVNDPGPLYQETQYF
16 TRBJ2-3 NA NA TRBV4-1 TGCGCCAGCAGCCCCCTCGGTGCGCTAAGCACAGATACGCAGTATTTT CASSPLGALSTDTQYF
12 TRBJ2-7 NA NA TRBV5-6 TGTGCCAGCAGCTTCGGCCTCTACGAGCAGTACTTC CASSFGLYEQYF
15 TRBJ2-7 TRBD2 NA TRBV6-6 TGTGCCAGCAGTCCTAGCGGGGAGAGCTCCTACGAGCAGTACTTC CASSPSGESSYEQYF
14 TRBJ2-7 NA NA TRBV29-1 TGCAGCGTTGAAGAGCCCACCCAGGGCTACGAGCAGTACTTC CSVEEPTQGYEQYF
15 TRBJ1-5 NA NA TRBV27 TGTGCCAGCAGTTTAGGGGGCAGGGAGGATCAGCCCCAGCATTTT CASSLGGREDQPQHF
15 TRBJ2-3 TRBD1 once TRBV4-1 TGCGCCAGCAGCCAGATACAGGGGGAGACAGATACGCAGTATTTT CASSQIQGETDTQYF
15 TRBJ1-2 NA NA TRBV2 TGTGCCAGCAGTCAATCCCCGACAGCTAACTATGGCTACACCTTC CASSQSPTANYGYTF
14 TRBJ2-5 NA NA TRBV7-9 TGTGCCAGCAGCTTAGTCGCTATACAAGAGACCCAGTACTTC CASSLVAIQETQYF
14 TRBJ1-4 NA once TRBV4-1 TGCGCCAGCAGCCAAGTATCTGGGAGAGAAAAACTGTTTTTT CASSQVSGREKLFF
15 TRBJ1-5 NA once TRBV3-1 TGTGCCAGCAGCCAAGATCCGGGGGGCAATCAGCCCCAGCATTTT CASSQDPGGNQPQHF
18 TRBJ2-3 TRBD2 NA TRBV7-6 TGTGCCAGCAGCCCCGGACTAGCGGGGGGGCCCAGCACAGATACGCAGTATTTT CASSPGLAGGPSTDTQYF
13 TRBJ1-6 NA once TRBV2 TGTGCCAGCCACTGGGGACTAAATTCACCCCTCCACTTT CASHWGLNSPLHF
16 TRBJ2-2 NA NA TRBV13 TGTGCCAGCAGCTTAGGGTGGGCCACGAACACCGGGGAGCTGTTTTTT CASSLGWATNTGELFF
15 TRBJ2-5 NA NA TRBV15 TGTGCCACCAGCAGAGACAGGGGTGTTCGACAGACCCAGTACTTC CATSRDRGVRQTQYF
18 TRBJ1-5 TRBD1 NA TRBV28 TGTGCCAGCAACCCGGGACAGGGAATGGTATACGGCAATCAGCCCCAGCATTTT CASNPGQGMVYGNQPQHF
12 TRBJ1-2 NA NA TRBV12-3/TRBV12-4 TGTGCCAGCAGTCCGGACCACTATGGCTACACCTTC CASSPDHYGYTF
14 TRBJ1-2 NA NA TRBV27 TGTGCCAGCAGTTTTGGACAGCAGAACTATGGCTACACCTTC CASSFGQQNYGYTF
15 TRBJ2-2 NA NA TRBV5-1 TGCGCCAGCAGCTTGAACCTGGGAGCGTCCGGGGAGCTGTTTTTT CASSLNLGASGELFF
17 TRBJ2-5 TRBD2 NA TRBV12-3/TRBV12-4 TGTGCCAGCAGAAGATTAACGGGGGGGCGGCAGAAGGAGACCCAGTACTTC CASRRLTGGRQKETQYF
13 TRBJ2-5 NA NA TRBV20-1 TGCAGTGCTAGGGAACAGGGACAAGAGACCCAGTACTTC CSAREQGQETQYF
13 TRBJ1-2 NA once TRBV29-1 TGCAGCGTTGAAGCCTCCGAGACCTATGGCTACACCTTC CSVEASETYGYTF
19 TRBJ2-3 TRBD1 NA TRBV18 TGTGCCAGCTCAAAAGAGACGGACAGGGCCTATCTTAGCACAGATACGCAGTATTTT CASSKETDRAYLSTDTQYF
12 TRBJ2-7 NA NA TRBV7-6 TGTGCCAGCAGCGGGGAAGGGCCCGAGCAGTACTTC CASSGEGPEQYF
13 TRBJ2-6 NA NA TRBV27 TGTGCCACCAAGCCCGCTGGGGCCAACGTCCTGACTTTC CATKPAGANVLTF
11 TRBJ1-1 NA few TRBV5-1 TGCGCCAGCAGCTTGGCGGGCGAAGCTTTCTTT CASSLAGEAFF
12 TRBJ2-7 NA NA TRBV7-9 TGTGCCAGCAGCCTGGAAGCCTACGAGCAGTACTTC CASSLEAYEQYF
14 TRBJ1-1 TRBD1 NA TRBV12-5 TGTGCTAGTGCCCAGGGACAGCTAAACACTGAAGCTTTCTTT CASAQGQLNTEAFF
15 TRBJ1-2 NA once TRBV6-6 TGTGCCAGCAGTTATCCCGGGGGACTTTTCTATGGCTACACCTTC CASSYPGGLFYGYTF